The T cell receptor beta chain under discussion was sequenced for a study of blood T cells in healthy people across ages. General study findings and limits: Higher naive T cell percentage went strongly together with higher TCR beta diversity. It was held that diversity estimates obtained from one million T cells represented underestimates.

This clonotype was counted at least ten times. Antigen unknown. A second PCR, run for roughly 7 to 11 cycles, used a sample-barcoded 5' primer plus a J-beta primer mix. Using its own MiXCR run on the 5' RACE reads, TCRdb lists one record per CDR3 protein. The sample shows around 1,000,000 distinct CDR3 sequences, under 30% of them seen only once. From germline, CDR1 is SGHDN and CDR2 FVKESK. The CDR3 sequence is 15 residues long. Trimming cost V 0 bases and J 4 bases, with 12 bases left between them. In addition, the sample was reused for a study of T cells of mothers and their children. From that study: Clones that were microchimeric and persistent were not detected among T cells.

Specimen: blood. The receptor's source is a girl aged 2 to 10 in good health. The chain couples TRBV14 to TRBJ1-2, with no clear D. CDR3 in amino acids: CASSQEVTDVYGYTF. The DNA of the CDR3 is TGTGCCAGCAGCCAAGAGGTGACCGACGTCTATGGCTACACCTTC.